These 13 T cell receptor beta chains were sequenced from one sample in a study of OX40 agonist ivuxolimab in advanced cancers. Sequencing was performed with immunoSEQ multiplex PCR; in TCRdb, only in-frame clones are kept and a portion is missing. The table records 80,000 or so clones, roughly 91% of them present only once. Source: CD4+ or CD8+ T cells sorted from blood, taken in a trial of the OX40 agonist ivuxolimab. The receptor source for this set is an adult with an advanced solid tumor such as melanoma, head and neck, liver or kidney cancer.

The chain is built from TRBV9 and TRBJ2-5, with 10 bases that match TRBD2. With 3 bases clipped from V and 5 bases from J, the junction kept 13 bases outside the gene matches. CDR3 length: 17 residues. Germline CDR1 is SGDLS and CDR2 is YYNGEE. CDR3 region: CASSGGLAGVGGETQYF. In DNA form, the CDR3 reads TGTGCCAGCAGCGGTGGGCTAGCGGGAGTGGGAGGGGAGACCCAGTACTTC.

The chain joins TRBV27 to TRBJ2-3, with 7 bases matching TRBD1. The V segment lost 5 bases and the J segment 3 bases; nucleotides outside the gene matches: 5. Germline-derived CDR1 and CDR2 are MNHEY and SMNVEV (reference sequence). The CDR3 is made up of 14 amino acids. The CDR3 region has the DNA TGTGCCAGCAGTCCCTGGGACAGAACAGATACGCAGTATTTT. Its protein is CASSPWDRTDTQYF.

The chain combines TRBV28 with TRBJ2-7; D not resolved. The germline gives CDR1 MDHEN, CDR2 SYDVKM. Trimming cost V 5 bases and J 0 bases, with 11 bases left between them. The CDR3 loop spans 14 amino acids. CDR3 sequence (DNA): TGTGCCAGCAGTCCTACATTGTACTCCTACGAGCAGTACTTC. Protein sequence: CASSPTLYSYEQYF. The complete variable domain, with remaining parts taken from reference TRBV28 and TRBJ2-7, reads DVKVTQSSRYLVKRTGEKVFLECVQDMDHENMFWYRQDPGLGLRLIYFSYDVKMKEKGDIPEGYSVSREKKERFSLILESASTNQTSMYLCASSPTLYSYEQYFGPGTRLTVT.

V usage is TRBV6-5 and J usage is TRBJ2-3; D is possibly TRBD2 (6 bases). CDR3 size: 13 residues. V gave up 6 bases and J gave up 1 base, with 8 bases separating them. Per the germline V gene, CDR1 is MNHEY and CDR2 is SVGAGI. CDR3 loop: CASRGTGTDTQYF. CDR3 DNA: TGTGCCAGCAGAGGGACTGGCACAGATACGCAGTATTTT.

The J gene is TRBJ1-1, the V gene TRBV7-2, with D unclear. The CDR3 consists of 16 residues. CDR1 and CDR2 from the germline V gene are SGHTA and FQGNSA. The V end was cut by 1 base, the J end by 0 bases, with 12 bases between. CDR3 amino acids: CASSLDPRAMNTEAFF. DNA for the CDR3: TGTGCCAGCAGCTTAGATCCACGGGCCATGAACACTGAAGCTTTCTTT.

This rearrangement joins TRBV4-1 to TRBJ2-1; TRBD2 matches 10 bases. The CDR3 is 16 amino acids. After removal of 4 bases from V and 4 bases from J, the junction contained 7 bases not matched to a gene. Germline values: CDR1 MGHRA, CDR2 YSYEKL. The CDR3 coding sequence is TGCGCCAGCAGCCCCCTAGGACTAGCGGTTTACAATGAGCAGTTCTTC. It yields the protein CASSPLGLAVYNEQFF.

The V call is TRBV11-3, the J call TRBJ2-7; no clear D gene. Trimming pared 3 bases from V and 4 bases from J, leaving 7 bases between. This CDR3 is 12 amino acids long. In germline, CDR1 is SGHNT, CDR2 YENEEA. CDR3 region: CASSLLGYEQYF. The CDR3 DNA reads as TGTGCCAGCAGCTTGTTAGGGTACGAGCAGTACTTC.

The chain couples TRBV5-4 to TRBJ2-1; weak D call: TRBD2 (6 bases). This CDR3 comprises 14 residues. V lost 2 bases and J lost 7, with 13 bases in between. CDR1 is SGHNT and CDR2 is YYREEE in the germline V gene (reference sequence). The CDR3 region has the DNA TGTGCCAGCAGCTTTTATCGGGAGTCAAATGAGCAGTTCTTC. It codes for CASSFYRESNEQFF.

The rearrangement links TRBV11-2 to TRBJ2-3, with TRBD1 matching over 8 bases. The length of the CDR3 is 15 residues. Trimming cost V 5 bases and J 2 bases; bases outside gene matches: 6. Germline loops: CDR1 SGHAT, CDR2 FQNNGV. The CDR3 region is CASSPWTGSTDTQYF. CDR3 DNA: TGTGCCAGCAGCCCCTGGACAGGGTCCACAGATACGCAGTATTTT.

This rearrangement joins TRBV10-1 to TRBJ2-7, with D unresolved. The CDR3 covers 13 residues. V shed 4 bases and J shed 2 bases, with 9 bases lying between them. Germline assignment: CDR1 WNHNN and CDR2 SYGVQD (reference sequence). This CDR3 is CASSVNNAYEQYF. The DNA for the CDR3 is TGCGCCAGCAGTGTGAACAATGCCTACGAGCAGTACTTC.

The chain recombines TRBV6-5 with TRBJ2-5; 11 bases map to TRBD2. Germline V lookup: CDR1 MNHEY, CDR2 SVGAGI. The CDR3 is 15 amino acids. J gave up 6 bases and V 5 bases, and 8 bases lay outside the gene matches. The CDR3 region has the DNA TGTGCCAGCAGTAGACTAGCGGGGATCGTAAAGACCCAGTACTTC. Translating it yields CASSRLAGIVKTQYF.

This chain links TRBV5-4 with TRBJ2-5, with TRBD2 matching 8 bases. Germline lookup yields CDR1 SGHNT and CDR2 YYREEE (reference sequence). The trim removed 2 bases at V and 5 bases at J, leaving 8 bases unmatched. This CDR3 region has 15 residues. The CDR3 protein is CASSFRSGSGETQYF. Written as DNA, the CDR3 is TGTGCCAGCAGCTTCCGCAGCGGGAGTGGGGAGACCCAGTACTTC.

The J gene is TRBJ1-1, the V gene TRBV5-1, with D hard to call. The CDR3 sequence is 14 residues long. V lost 4 bases, J lost 3 bases, and 13 bases lay in between. The germline V gene has CDR1 SGHRS and CDR2 YFSETQ. CDR3 region: CASSGPREDTEAFF. CDR3 nucleotides: TGCGCCAGCAGCGGCCCCCGGGAGGACACTGAAGCTTTCTTT.